A selection of T cell receptor beta chains follows, all from one sample in a study of OX40 agonist ivuxolimab in advanced cancers. Generated by immunoSEQ multiplex PCR, the TCRdb table keeps only in-frame clones and is missing some. The table shows under 6,500 clones, with roughly 80% occurring only once. The sequencing here drew on CD4+ or CD8+ T cells sorted from blood, taken in a trial of the OX40 agonist ivuxolimab. The receptors were sampled from an adult with an advanced solid tumor such as melanoma, head and neck, liver or kidney cancer. CDR3s include the opening cysteine and the closing phenylalanine or tryptophan. The D gene is left open where the match is weak. Some rows have no size entry. The others give once, few or many, or a class for an expanded clone.

NA | TRBJ2-2 | TRBD2 | TRBV5-6 | CASSSPGTSRNTGELFF | TGTGCCAGCAGCTCACCCGGGACTAGCCGGAACACCGGGGAGCTGTTTTTT
NA | TRBJ1-1 | NA | TRBV5-1 | CASSLFGGEAFF | TGCGCCAGCAGCTTGTTCGGGGGTGAAGCTTTCTTT
few | TRBJ2-6 | NA | TRBV6-1 | CASSEVHSGANVLTF | TGTGCCAGCAGTGAGGTCCACTCTGGGGCCAACGTCCTGACTTTC
few | TRBJ1-5 | NA | TRBV19 | CASRDVGAGSPQHF | TGTGCCAGTAGGGACGTTGGGGCTGGTTCTCCCCAGCATTTT
NA | TRBJ2-3 | NA | TRBV6-4 | CASSPGTGETDTQYF | TGTGCCAGCAGTCCCGGGACGGGGGAAACAGATACGCAGTATTTT
NA | TRBJ1-2 | NA | TRBV5-1 | CASSPDGLGGYGCTF | TGCGCCAGCAGCCCGGACGGACTTGGGGGCTATGGCTGCACCTTC
NA | TRBJ1-3 | NA | TRBV19 | CASSPDYSGNTIYF | TGTGCCAGTAGTCCGGACTACTCTGGAAACACCATATATTTT
NA | TRBJ2-7 | TRBD1 | TRBV19 | CASSTTGLGSYEQYF | TGTGCCAGTAGTACGACAGGGTTAGGTTCCTACGAGCAGTACTTC
NA | TRBJ2-7 | TRBD1 | TRBV19 | CASTPGGLNEQYF | TGTGCCAGTACCCCAGGGGGCTTAAACGAGCAGTACTTC
NA | TRBJ2-1 | NA | TRBV5-5 | CASSLVTSGEQFF | TGTGCCAGCAGCTTGGTGACCTCAGGGGAGCAGTTCTTC
NA | TRBJ2-1 | NA | TRBV7-3 | CASSSGAYNEQFF | TGTGCCAGCAGCTCGGGAGCCTACAATGAGCAGTTCTTC
medium-sized | TRBJ1-2 | NA | TRBV7-9 | CASSLSAGAGGYTF | TGTGCCAGCAGCTTAAGCGCGGGTGCGGGCGGCTACACCTTC
NA | TRBJ2-7 | TRBD2 | TRBV9 | CASSVGLRGDEQYF | TGTGCCAGCAGCGTAGGCCTCCGGGGGGACGAGCAGTACTTC
NA | TRBJ2-1 | TRBD1 | TRBV7-2 | CASSLQPGTAFSYNEQFF | TGTGCCAGCAGCCTTCAACCCGGGACAGCCTTCTCCTACAATGAGCAGTTCTTC
NA | TRBJ1-1 | NA | TRBV5-4 | CASSSTRDGGEAFF | TGTGCCAGCAGCTCCACAAGGGATGGCGGTGAAGCTTTCTTT
NA | TRBJ1-5 | TRBD1 | TRBV5-6 | CASSLKGALNQPQHF | TGTGCCAGCAGCTTGAAGGGGGCCCTAAATCAGCCCCAGCATTTT
NA | TRBJ2-7 | NA | TRBV6-5 | CASSDGISYEQYF | TGTGCCAGCAGTGACGGGATCTCCTACGAGCAGTACTTC
NA | TRBJ2-1 | TRBD2 | TRBV9 | CASSHPHFAGGHVYNEQFF | TGTGCCAGCAGCCATCCTCATTTCGCGGGGGGGCACGTCTACAATGAGCAGTTCTTC
NA | TRBJ1-1 | NA | TRBV9 | CASSVGFSGEAFF | TGTGCCAGCAGCGTAGGCTTCTCTGGGGAAGCTTTCTTT
NA | TRBJ2-7 | TRBD2 | TRBV5-6 | CASSLAREGWEQYF | TGTGCCAGCAGCTTGGCCAGGGAGGGGTGGGAGCAGTACTTC
NA | TRBJ2-3 | NA | TRBV27 | CASSPLEVTDTQYF | TGTGCCAGCAGCCCACTAGAGGTCACAGATACGCAGTATTTT
NA | TRBJ1-2 | NA | TRBV5-8 | CASSLDRGGVTQLPNYGYTF | TGTGCCAGCAGCTTGGACCGCGGCGGGGTTACCCAACTTCCTAACTATGGCTACACCTTC
few | TRBJ2-7 | NA | TRBV4-1 | CASSQDTGRTDEQYF | TGCGCCAGCAGCCAAGATACAGGGCGGACGGACGAGCAGTACTTC
NA | TRBJ2-1 | TRBD1 | TRBV18 | CASSPWDRASYNEQFF | TGTGCCAGCTCACCATGGGACAGGGCTTCCTACAATGAGCAGTTCTTC
NA | TRBJ2-1 | NA | TRBV5-5 | CASIEGRAYNEQFF | TGTGCCAGCATTGAGGGAAGAGCCTACAATGAGCAGTTCTTC
NA | TRBJ1-5 | NA | TRBV10-1 | CASSDTDSNQPQHF | TGCGCCAGCAGTGATACGGATAGCAATCAGCCCCAGCATTTT
NA | TRBJ1-5 | NA | TRBV28 | CASSYLRRYSNQPQHF | TGTGCCAGCAGTTACTTGCGGAGATATAGCAATCAGCCCCAGCATTTT
NA | TRBJ2-3 | TRBD1 | TRBV27 | CASSFRDSLLDTQYF | TGTGCCAGCAGTTTCCGGGACAGCCTTTTAGATACGCAGTATTTT
NA | TRBJ1-1 | NA | TRBV15 | CATSRDYRETGGTEAFF | TGTGCCACCAGCAGAGATTACCGGGAGACGGGGGGCACTGAAGCTTTCTTT
NA | TRBJ2-5 | NA | TRBV27 | CASSTLGDQETQYF | TGTGCCAGCAGTACCCTAGGGGACCAAGAGACTCAGTACTTC
NA | TRBJ1-2 | TRBD1 | TRBV27 | CASSFQGAVPNYGYTF | TGTGCCAGCAGTTTCCAGGGGGCCGTCCCTAACTATGGCTACACCTTC
NA | TRBJ2-7 | NA | TRBV4-3 | CASSQDLGQGYEQYF | TGCGCCAGCAGCCAAGATTTGGGCCAGGGTTACGAGCAGTACTTC
NA | TRBJ2-5 | NA | TRBV7-9 | CASSSTREETQYF | TGTGCCAGCAGCTCAACAAGGGAAGAGACCCAGTACTTC
NA | TRBJ1-5 | TRBD1 | TRBV27 | CASSLFWDRETSNQPQHF | TGTGCCAGCAGTTTATTTTGGGACAGGGAAACGAGCAATCAGCCCCAGCATTTT
once | TRBJ1-1 | NA | TRBV5-8 | CASSLQGWTEAFF | TGTGCCAGCAGCTTACAGGGATGGACTGAAGCTTTCTTT
once | TRBJ2-5 | NA | TRBV7-8 | CASTLPGREETQYF | TGTGCCAGCACCCTGCCGGGGCGGGAAGAGACCCAGTACTTC
few | TRBJ2-7 | TRBD1 | TRBV5-6 | CASSPGQGIDEQYF | TGTGCCAGCAGCCCGGGACAGGGGATCGACGAGCAGTACTTC
NA | TRBJ1-2 | TRBD1 | TRBV5-5 | CASSTRDRVRGYTF | TGTGCCAGCAGCACCCGGGACAGGGTGAGGGGCTACACCTTC
NA | TRBJ1-5 | TRBD1 | TRBV7-2 | CASSLGTGGNQPQHF | TGTGCCAGCAGCTTAGGGACAGGGGGCAATCAGCCCCAGCATTTT
NA | TRBJ2-7 | NA | TRBV27 | CASSSSITYEQYF | TGTGCCAGCAGTTCTAGTATCACCTACGAGCAGTACTTC
NA | TRBJ2-1 | NA | TRBV2 | CASSEEVAGDNEQFF | TGTGCCAGCAGTGAAGAGGTTGCAGGGGACAATGAGCAGTTCTTC
few | TRBJ2-1 | NA | TRBV19 | CASSANEQFF | TGTGCCAGTTCGGCCAATGAGCAGTTCTTC
NA | TRBJ1-1 | NA | TRBV2 | CASSLGAQGFTEAFF | TGTGCCAGCAGCTTAGGGGCACAGGGCTTCACTGAAGCTTTCTTT
NA | TRBJ2-3 | TRBD1 | TRBV5-5 | CASSFPDRELSDTQYF | TGTGCCAGCAGCTTCCCGGACAGGGAACTTTCAGATACGCAGTATTTT
NA | TRBJ2-7 | NA | TRBV28 | CASSLEGGYEQYF | TGTGCCAGCAGTTTGGAAGGGGGCTACGAGCAGTACTTC
NA | TRBJ2-3 | TRBD1 | TRBV2 | CASSRTGAFTDTQYF | TGTGCCAGCAGTAGAACAGGGGCTTTCACAGATACGCAGTATTTT
NA | TRBJ1-4 | TRBD1 | TRBV30 | CAWSGGTANEKLFF | TGTGCCTGGTCAGGAGGGACAGCTAATGAAAAACTGTTTTTT
NA | TRBJ2-5 | NA | TRBV13 | CASSLKGNQETQYF | TGTGCCAGCAGCTTAAAGGGGAATCAAGAGACCCAGTACTTC
NA | TRBJ1-5 | NA | TRBV19 | CASSIGEGRNQPQHF | TGTGCCAGTAGTATAGGGGAAGGGCGCAATCAGCCCCAGCATTTT
NA | TRBJ2-2 | TRBD1 | TRBV19 | CASSKDRGFSNTGELFF | TGTGCCAGTAGTAAGGACAGGGGGTTCTCCAACACCGGGGAGCTGTTTTTT
once | TRBJ1-5 | NA | TRBV4-1 | CASSQVYGGYQPQHF | TGCGCCAGCAGCCAAGTTTACGGGGGGTATCAGCCCCAGCATTTT
few | TRBJ2-7 | NA | TRBV5-1 | CASSLSHEQYF | TGCGCCAGCAGCTTGTCCCACGAGCAGTACTTC
NA | TRBJ2-7 | NA | TRBV29-1 | CSVVGGESSYEQYF | TGCAGCGTTGTTGGCGGGGAGAGCTCCTACGAGCAGTACTTC